This TCR beta chain was identified in a study of OX40 agonist ivuxolimab in advanced cancers. The wider study: Mean age 60 years, range 23 to 79; around 80% male.

Trimming stripped 0 bases from V and 8 bases from J, with 14 bases between. The germline V gene encodes CDR1 SGHRS and CDR2 YFSETQ. CDR3 length equals 14 residues. Only in-frame clones appear in the TCRdb table, and some are missing; sequencing was by immunoSEQ multiplex PCR. The data hold roughly 60,000 clones, with less than 90% observed a single time. This clone has a single count. This TCR came from an adult with an advanced solid tumor such as melanoma, head and neck, liver or kidney cancer. Specimen: CD4+ or CD8+ T cells sorted from blood, collected in a trial of the OX40 agonist ivuxolimab. The chain links TRBV5-1 to TRBJ1-1; unclear D gene. As DNA, the CDR3 is TGCGCCAGCAGCTTGGACGACCGTCGGGTCGAAGCTTTCTTT. Residues: CASSLDDRRVEAFF.